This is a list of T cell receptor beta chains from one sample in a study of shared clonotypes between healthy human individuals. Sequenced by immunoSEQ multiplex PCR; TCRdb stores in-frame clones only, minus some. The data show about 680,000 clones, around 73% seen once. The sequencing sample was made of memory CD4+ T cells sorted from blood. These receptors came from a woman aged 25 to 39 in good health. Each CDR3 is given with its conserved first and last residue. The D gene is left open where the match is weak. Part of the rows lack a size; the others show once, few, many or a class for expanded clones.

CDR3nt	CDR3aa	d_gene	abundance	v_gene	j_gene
TGTGCCAGCAGCTGGGACAGGGGACACGAGCAGTACTTC	CASSWDRGHEQYF	TRBD1	NA	TRBV5-4	TRBJ2-7
TGCAGTGCTACGCTGCTCTACGAGCAGTACTTC	CSATLLYEQYF	NA	once	TRBV20-1	TRBJ2-7
TGTGCCAGTAGCCTCAGGACAGGGAATCAGCCCCAGCATTTT	CASSLRTGNQPQHF	TRBD1	NA	TRBV19	TRBJ1-5
TGTGCCAGCAATAGAGCGGGAGAGAGTTATGGCTACACCTTC	CASNRAGESYGYTF	NA	NA	TRBV6-1	TRBJ1-2
TGTGCCCTCAACCAACCCCGGCGGGTTAACTATGGCTACACCTTC	CALNQPRRVNYGYTF	NA	NA	TRBV30	TRBJ1-2
TGTGCCAGCAGCGTAGCTGGTACTCCTGGGGCCAACGTCCTGACTTTC	CASSVAGTPGANVLTF	NA	NA	TRBV9	TRBJ2-6
TGTGCCAGCAGCGTAAATCTAGCGGCCGGGGAGCTGTTTTTT	CASSVNLAAGELFF	TRBD2	NA	TRBV9	TRBJ2-2
TGTGCCAGCAGCTTTTCAGGGGACGGCTACACCTTC	CASSFSGDGYTF	NA	NA	TRBV7-9	TRBJ1-2
TGTGCCAGCACCCGCTGGGCGGGCGGCAACACCGGGGAGCTGTTTTTT	CASTRWAGGNTGELFF	NA	NA	TRBV28	TRBJ2-2
TGTGCCAGTAGTATAACTGGCAGAAGCTACACCTTC	CASSITGRSYTF	NA	NA	TRBV19	TRBJ1-2
TGTGCCAGCAGTCCACCTCAAAGGACAGGCGCGTCCTACGAGCAGTACTTC	CASSPPQRTGASYEQYF	TRBD1	NA	TRBV28	TRBJ2-7
TGCAGTGCTGAGCGGGAGGAGGAACAGTTCTTC	CSAEREEEQFF	TRBD2	NA	TRBV20-1	TRBJ2-1
TGTGCCAGCAGCGGCTGGCTAGCGGGAACTGATACGCAGTATTTT	CASSGWLAGTDTQYF	TRBD2	NA	TRBV11-2	TRBJ2-3
TGCGCCAGCAGCCACCAGGGGGGTATGTACAATGAGCAGTTCTTC	CASSHQGGMYNEQFF	NA	NA	TRBV4-1	TRBJ2-1
TGTGCCAGCAGTTACCCCAAGGTACAGGTCCGGCAGCCCCAGCATTTT	CASSYPKVQVRQPQHF	NA	NA	TRBV6-5	TRBJ1-5
TGTGCCAGCAGTGAAGGGACAGGGGTTTACTACGAGCAGTACTTC	CASSEGTGVYYEQYF	TRBD1	NA	TRBV6-4	TRBJ2-7
TGTGCCAGCAGCGTTTACACAGGGGAAGCCTACGAGCAGTACTTC	CASSVYTGEAYEQYF	TRBD1	NA	TRBV5-8	TRBJ2-7
TGCGCCAGCAGCTTGGACCCTCAGGAAAAACTGTTTTTT	CASSLDPQEKLFF	NA	NA	TRBV5-1	TRBJ1-4
TGTGCCAGCAGCCAAGGCTCTCCCCTCCTTGGCAATCAGCCCCAGCATTTT	CASSQGSPLLGNQPQHF	NA	few	TRBV4-2	TRBJ1-5
TGTGCCAGCAGCTTTCGAGGGGGGAGCTCCTACAATGAGCAGTTCTTC	CASSFRGGSSYNEQFF	NA	few	TRBV5-4	TRBJ2-1
TGTGCCATCAGAGCCGGGACAGGGGGCGATGCTTTCTTT	CAIRAGTGGDAFF	TRBD1	once	TRBV10-3	TRBJ1-1
TGTGCCAGCAGCTTATTACCTAGCGGAGAACGCGGGGCCGGGGAGCTGTTTTTT	CASSLLPSGERGAGELFF	TRBD2	NA	TRBV7-8	TRBJ2-2
TGCGCCAGCAGAACCACGGGGATTAATATCTCCTACGAGCAGTACTTC	CASRTTGINISYEQYF	NA	NA	TRBV5-1	TRBJ2-7
TGTGCCAGCAGTTTATCTGGAGTTAGAGGGGCTCAGCCCCAGCATTTT	CASSLSGVRGAQPQHF	NA	NA	TRBV28	TRBJ1-5
TGTGCCAGTTGGGACTATAGCTCCTACGAGCAGTACTTC	CASWDYSSYEQYF	TRBD2	NA	TRBV28	TRBJ2-7
TGCGCCAGCAGCTTGTTGTCCCGGGACAATGAGCAGTTCTTC	CASSLLSRDNEQFF	NA	many	TRBV5-1	TRBJ2-1
TGTGCCAGCAGCTGGGACACCGAAGCTTTCTTT	CASSWDTEAFF	NA	NA	TRBV28	TRBJ1-1
TGTGCCTGGAAGGACAGAGACAATGAGCAGTTCTTC	CAWKDRDNEQFF	NA	few	TRBV30	TRBJ2-1
TGTGCCTGGAAAAAAGGAATAGGGTACGAGCAGTACTTC	CAWKKGIGYEQYF	NA	NA	TRBV30	TRBJ2-7
TGTGCCAGCAGAAAGAGGACAGGGGGCATATTAGGCTATGGCTACACCTTC	CASRKRTGGILGYGYTF	TRBD1	NA	TRBV28	TRBJ1-2
TGTGCCAGCAGGGACAGGGGCACCTACAATGAGCAGTTCTTC	CASRDRGTYNEQFF	TRBD1	NA	TRBV27	TRBJ2-1
TGTGCCAGCAGTGACCCTACTAGCGGAGGGGGGTGGGGTGAGCAGTTCTTC	CASSDPTSGGGWGEQFF	TRBD2	NA	TRBV25-1	TRBJ2-1
TGTGCCAGCAGCTTAAACTCAGGCGGCTATGGCTACACCTTC	CASSLNSGGYGYTF	NA	NA	TRBV7-3	TRBJ1-2
TGTGCCAGCAGTGTCCGGGGTGGAAACACCATATATTTT	CASSVRGGNTIYF	NA	NA	TRBV6-1	TRBJ1-3
TGTGCCTGGAGAACTCCAGGGCGGCTCACCATATATTTT	CAWRTPGRLTIYF	NA	NA	TRBV30	TRBJ1-3
TGTGCCAGCAGCTTGGGACTAGCGGTCACAGATACGCAGTATTTT	CASSLGLAVTDTQYF	TRBD2	NA	TRBV7-7	TRBJ2-3
TGCGCCAGCAGCTTGGAACACAGGGGCGACTATGGCTACACCTTC	CASSLEHRGDYGYTF	TRBD1	NA	TRBV5-1	TRBJ1-2
TGTGCCAGCAGTCTGACAGGGTACGGGGAGCTGTTTTTT	CASSLTGYGELFF	TRBD1	NA	TRBV28	TRBJ2-2
TGCAGCGTGAGACTAGTCTCTAGCACAGATACGCAGTATTTT	CSVRLVSSTDTQYF	NA	NA	TRBV29-1	TRBJ2-3
TGTGCCAGCTTCACGGACGACAGGGCCTTTTATGGCTACACCTTC	CASFTDDRAFYGYTF	TRBD1	NA	TRBV25-1	TRBJ1-2
TGTGCCAGCAGTGAAAAAAGGGTAAGCGACACCTACAATGAGCAGTTCTTC	CASSEKRVSDTYNEQFF	NA	few	TRBV25-1	TRBJ2-1
TGTGCCAGCAGTTCGGACTACCGGGGCTCCTACAATGAGCAGTTCTTC	CASSSDYRGSYNEQFF	NA	NA	TRBV28	TRBJ2-1
TGTGCCAGCAGCAAAACCGGGACATCTAACACCGGGGAGCTGTTTTTT	CASSKTGTSNTGELFF	NA	NA	TRBV11-2	TRBJ2-2
TGTGCCACCAGCGGATTTAGCGGGAGCTCCTACAATGAGCAGTTCTTC	CATSGFSGSSYNEQFF	TRBD2	NA	TRBV15	TRBJ2-1
TGTGCCAGCAGTGTCTCGGGCTATAAGGACGGGGAGCTGTTTTTT	CASSVSGYKDGELFF	NA	NA	TRBV25-1	TRBJ2-2
TGCGCCAGCAGCCATCACAGGGGGAAATACAATGAGCAGTTCTTC	CASSHHRGKYNEQFF	TRBD1	NA	TRBV4-1	TRBJ2-1
TGCGCCAGCAGCTTGTATGATACGCAGTATTTT	CASSLYDTQYF	NA	NA	TRBV5-1	TRBJ2-3